One and the same sample provided the 14 T cell receptor beta chains below, sequenced in a study of control samples from healthy donors and cancer patients. Profiling relied on immunoSEQ multiplex PCR, and the TCRdb table lists in-frame clones only, not all of them. In the table there are about 65,000 clones, less than 95% of which are singletons. Sequencing was done on a sample of PBMCs. Every receptor here comes from a woman aged 45-65 years with colorectal cancer.

The V gene is TRBV28, the J gene TRBJ1-5; D not certain. V lost 1 base and J 4 bases, leaving 11 bases between the germline ends. The CDR3 consists of 15 residues. The germline V gene encodes CDR1 MDHEN and CDR2 SYDVKM. CDR3 in DNA: TGTGCCAGCAGTTTATCTAGGCTGCCTAATCAGCCCCAGCATTTT. Its translation is CASSLSRLPNQPQHF. Supplemented by reference TRBV28 and TRBJ1-5, the full variable domain reads DVKVTQSSRYLVKRTGEKVFLECVQDMDHENMFWYRQDPGLGLRLIYFSYDVKMKEKGDIPEGYSVSREKKERFSLILESASTNQTSMYLCASSLSRLPNQPQHFGDGTRLSIL.

The V gene is TRBV5-1, the J gene TRBJ2-3, with TRBD1 matching over 10 bases. The CDR3 length is 16 residues. CDR1 is SGHRS, CDR2 YFSETQ, per germline. V lost 4 bases, J lost 2 bases, and 7 bases stayed unmatched. The chain's CDR3 is CASSGTGTGVTDTQYF. In nucleotides, the CDR3 is TGCGCCAGCAGCGGAACCGGGACAGGGGTCACAGATACGCAGTATTTT.

The chain uses TRBV11-2 and TRBJ1-5, with D possibly TRBD1 on 6 matching bases. The CDR3 spans 16 residues. The ends were cut back, 5 bases at V and 2 bases at J, with 16 bases in the middle. Germline V gene lookup returns CDR1 SGHAT and CDR2 FQNNGV. This CDR3 is CASSPVRGKGNQPQHF. Here the CDR3 DNA reads TGTGCCAGCAGCCCAGTCAGGGGAAAGGGCAATCAGCCCCAGCATTTT. The full variable domain, in which reference TRBV11-2 and TRBJ1-5 provide the parts outside the CDR3, is EAGVAQSPRYKIIEKRQSVAFWCNPISGHATLYWYQQILGQGPKLLIQFQNNGVVDDSQLPKDRFSAERLKGVDSTLKIQPAKLEDSAVYLCASSPVRGKGNQPQHFGDGTRLSIL.

This clone was observed a single time. The chain couples TRBV7-2 to TRBJ1-4; D gene unclear. Germline V gene sequence: CDR1 SGHTA, CDR2 FQGNSA. The CDR3 extends over 15 amino acids. Trimming left V 5 bases short and J 2 bases short, with 12 bases between. The CDR3 DNA reads as TGTGCCAGCAGCCAACTCATCGGGACTAATGAAAAACTGTTTTTT. Translating it yields CASSQLIGTNEKLFF.

V and J are TRBV5-5 and TRBJ2-1, with 8 bases lining up with TRBD2. There are 17 residues in the CDR3. Germline V lookup: CDR1 SGHKS, CDR2 YYEKEE (reference sequence). After removal of 0 bases from V and 3 bases from J, the junction contained 8 bases not matched to a gene. CDR3 nucleotide sequence: TGTGCCAGCAGCTTGGTTACGCGGGGGGACCTCTACAATGAGCAGTTCTTC. As protein: CASSLVTRGDLYNEQFF.

The CDR3 reads CASRLTSGYTF. The CDR3 region has the DNA TGTGCCAGCAGATTGACGTCTGGCTACACCTTC. This chain joins TRBV28 and TRBJ1-2; D is unresolved. This CDR3 contains 11 residues. Deletions cut 6 bases from V and 7 bases from J, with 9 bases between. Germline CDR1 is MDHEN and CDR2 is SYDVKM.

The chain carries TRBV7-9 and TRBJ1-5; 8 bases match TRBD1. Germline CDR1 SEHNR, CDR2 FQNEAQ (reference sequence). V gave up 5 bases and J gave up 2 bases; unmatched junction bases: 11. CDR3 length: 17 amino acids. The CDR3 region is CASSGLTGELGNQPQHF. The CDR3 DNA sequence: TGTGCCAGCAGCGGACTGACAGGGGAGCTAGGCAATCAGCCCCAGCATTTT.

The chain is built from TRBV2 and TRBJ1-2; a weak D match, TRBD1 (5 bases). Per the germline V gene, CDR1 is SNHLY and CDR2 is FYNNEI. Deletions cut 3 bases from V and 8 bases from J, with 16 bases between. This CDR3 contains 14 residues. The CDR3 nucleotides are TGTGCCAGCAGTGATTTTGGGGCCCGGAGGGGCTACACCTTC. Protein: CASSDFGARRGYTF.

This clone was found once. The V and J genes are TRBV5-1 and TRBJ2-1; D is perhaps TRBD2 (5 bases). Trimming shortened V by 0 bases and J by 8 bases, and 18 bases separated the two germline ends. CDR1 and CDR2 (germline): SGHRS, YFSETQ. The CDR3 is 16 amino acids. CDR3 nucleotide sequence: TGCGCCAGCAGCTTGGCTGTGGGAGTGAAGGTGCATGAGCAGTTCTTC. Its protein product is CASSLAVGVKVHEQFF.

Regarding this clone: A single base separates this from a much larger clone, so it may be a read error. Other nucleotide sequences from this sample produce the same CDR3. This chain links TRBV28 with TRBJ1-3, with 7 bases matching TRBD1. V lost 6 bases, J lost 2 bases, and 7 bases stayed unmatched. Germline V gene data show CDR1 as MDHEN and CDR2 as SYDVKM. The CDR3 runs 15 residues. The CDR3 DNA follows: TGTGCCAGCAGGTCCGACAGGGTGCCTGGAAACACCATATATTTT. Amino acid sequence: CASRSDRVPGNTIYF.

This clone was counted once. Here the CDR3 reads CASSGEGPDRGKLFF. Here the CDR3 DNA reads TGTGCCAGCAGTGGTGAGGGTCCGGACCGGGGAAAACTGTTTTTT. This rearrangement joins TRBV2 to TRBJ1-4; D is ambiguous. From germline, CDR1 is SNHLY and CDR2 FYNNEI. The V end was cut by 4 bases, the J end by 10 bases, with 19 bases between. The CDR3 has 15 residues.

The chain employs TRBV18 and TRBJ2-5, with D unclear. The CDR3 has 13 amino acids. In germline, CDR1 is KGHSH, CDR2 LQKENI. The V end was cut by 5 bases, the J end by 0 bases, with 7 bases between. The CDR3 loop reads CASSTRHQETQYF. The CDR3 DNA reads as TGTGCCAGCTCAACAAGACACCAAGAGACCCAGTACTTC.

CDR3 region: CASSSGYTDTQYF. As DNA, the CDR3 is TGTGCCAGCAGCTCTGGGTACACAGATACGCAGTATTTT. The chain has TRBV2 and TRBJ2-3, with unresolved D. This CDR3 region has 13 residues. Trimming removed 6 bases from V and 2 bases from J, with 9 bases in between. Per germline, CDR1 SNHLY and CDR2 FYNNEI.

The CDR3 DNA follows: TGTGCCAGTAGTTCGGGACTTAACACCGGGGAGCTGTTTTTT. Residues: CASSSGLNTGELFF. The rearrangement uses TRBV19 and TRBJ2-2; a possible D gene is TRBD2 (6 bases). V gave up 5 bases and J gave up 2 bases, with 9 bases separating them. CDR3 length: 14 residues. CDR1 and CDR2 from the germline V gene are LNHDA and SQIVND (reference sequence).